A single sample gave rise to the 8 T cell receptor beta chains below, sequenced in a study of cytomegalovirus exposure and HLA in healthy donors. The PCR made use of 60 Vbeta and 13 Jbeta primers. Only in-frame clones appear in the TCRdb table, and some are missing; sequencing was by immunoSEQ multiplex PCR. The table lists over 150,000 clones, about 75% of them singletons. The sequenced material came from PBMCs. Receptors were obtained from a male donor in good health and CMV-seropositive.

V gene TRBV2 combines with J gene TRBJ2-3, with 10 bases identical to TRBD2. The CDR3 contains 16 residues. V dropped 6 bases and J dropped 1; count of bases not matched to a gene: 7. CDR1 is SNHLY and CDR2 is FYNNEI in the germline V gene. The CDR3 here is CASRRLAGVGTDTQYF. The CDR3, as DNA: TGTGCCAGCAGGCGCCTAGCGGGGGTGGGCACAGATACGCAGTATTTT.

The V and J genes are TRBV5-4 and TRBJ2-5, with D tentatively TRBD2 (5 bases). V was shortened by 1 base and J by 1 base, with 14 bases between the two germline ends. The CDR3 is 16 amino acids. Germline V gene lookup returns CDR1 SGHNT and CDR2 YYREEE (reference sequence). CDR3 amino acids: CASSLSGEVSQETQYF. DNA for the CDR3: TGTGCCAGCAGCTTGTCCGGGGAAGTTTCCCAAGAGACCCAGTACTTC.

The V call is TRBV9, the J call TRBJ2-1; 10 nucleotides line up with TRBD2. This CDR3 region has 17 residues. The germline V gene encodes CDR1 SGDLS and CDR2 YYNGEE. J was trimmed by 9 bases and V by 0 bases; bases with no gene match: 12. CDR3 amino acids: CASSVGASGGVTGEQFF. CDR3 bases: TGTGCCAGCAGCGTAGGCGCTAGCGGGGGAGTCACGGGTGAGCAGTTCTTC.

Here the CDR3 reads CASQASNRGEVDEQYF. For the CDR3, the DNA is TGCGCCAGCCAGGCCTCTAACAGGGGAGAAGTGGACGAGCAGTACTTC. The V and J genes are TRBV23-1 and TRBJ2-7; 7 nucleotides line up with TRBD1. TRBV23-1 is identified as an open reading frame with a role that is uncertain. This CDR3 has 16 amino acids. Trimming removed 8 bases from V and 5 bases from J; junction bases left unmatched: 18.

V usage is TRBV5-1 and J usage is TRBJ2-3, with 8 bases identical to TRBD2. The CDR3 runs to 15 residues. Germline CDR1 reads SGHRS; CDR2 reads YFSETQ. The junction had 9 bases not matched to a gene; V was cut back by 9 bases and J by 0 bases. CDR3 bases: TGCGCCACCCGGGTAGCGGGGATTAGCACAGATACGCAGTATTTT. Amino acids: CATRVAGISTDTQYF.

This sequence joins TRBV4-1 and TRBJ2-1; the D is unclear. The length of the CDR3 is 12 residues. Trimming removed 5 bases from V and 8 bases from J, with 10 bases in between. Germline V gene data show CDR1 as MGHRA and CDR2 as YSYEKL. The DNA of the CDR3 is TGCGCCAGCAGCTCTAACGTTTATGAGCAGTTCTTC. Translation gives CASSSNVYEQFF.

V and J are TRBV30 and TRBJ1-2, with a tentative D call TRBD1 (6 bases). The CDR3 runs to 14 residues. V was trimmed by 1 base and J by 0 bases, leaving 9 bases between them. CDR1 and CDR2 (germline): GTSNPN, SVGIG (reference sequence). Here the CDR3 reads CAWSGGHPNYGYTF. The CDR3 region has the DNA TGTGCCTGGAGTGGGGGACACCCTAACTATGGCTACACCTTC.

This rearrangement joins TRBV30 to TRBJ1-1; weak D call: TRBD1 (6 bases). Germline lookup yields CDR1 GTSNPN and CDR2 SVGIG (reference sequence). CDR3 length: 13 amino acids. Trimming took off 2 bases at V and 8 bases at J, with 15 bases between the two ends. The CDR3 is CAWSYERGHEAFF. CDR3 DNA sequence: TGTGCCTGGAGTTATGAAAGGGGACACGAAGCTTTCTTT.